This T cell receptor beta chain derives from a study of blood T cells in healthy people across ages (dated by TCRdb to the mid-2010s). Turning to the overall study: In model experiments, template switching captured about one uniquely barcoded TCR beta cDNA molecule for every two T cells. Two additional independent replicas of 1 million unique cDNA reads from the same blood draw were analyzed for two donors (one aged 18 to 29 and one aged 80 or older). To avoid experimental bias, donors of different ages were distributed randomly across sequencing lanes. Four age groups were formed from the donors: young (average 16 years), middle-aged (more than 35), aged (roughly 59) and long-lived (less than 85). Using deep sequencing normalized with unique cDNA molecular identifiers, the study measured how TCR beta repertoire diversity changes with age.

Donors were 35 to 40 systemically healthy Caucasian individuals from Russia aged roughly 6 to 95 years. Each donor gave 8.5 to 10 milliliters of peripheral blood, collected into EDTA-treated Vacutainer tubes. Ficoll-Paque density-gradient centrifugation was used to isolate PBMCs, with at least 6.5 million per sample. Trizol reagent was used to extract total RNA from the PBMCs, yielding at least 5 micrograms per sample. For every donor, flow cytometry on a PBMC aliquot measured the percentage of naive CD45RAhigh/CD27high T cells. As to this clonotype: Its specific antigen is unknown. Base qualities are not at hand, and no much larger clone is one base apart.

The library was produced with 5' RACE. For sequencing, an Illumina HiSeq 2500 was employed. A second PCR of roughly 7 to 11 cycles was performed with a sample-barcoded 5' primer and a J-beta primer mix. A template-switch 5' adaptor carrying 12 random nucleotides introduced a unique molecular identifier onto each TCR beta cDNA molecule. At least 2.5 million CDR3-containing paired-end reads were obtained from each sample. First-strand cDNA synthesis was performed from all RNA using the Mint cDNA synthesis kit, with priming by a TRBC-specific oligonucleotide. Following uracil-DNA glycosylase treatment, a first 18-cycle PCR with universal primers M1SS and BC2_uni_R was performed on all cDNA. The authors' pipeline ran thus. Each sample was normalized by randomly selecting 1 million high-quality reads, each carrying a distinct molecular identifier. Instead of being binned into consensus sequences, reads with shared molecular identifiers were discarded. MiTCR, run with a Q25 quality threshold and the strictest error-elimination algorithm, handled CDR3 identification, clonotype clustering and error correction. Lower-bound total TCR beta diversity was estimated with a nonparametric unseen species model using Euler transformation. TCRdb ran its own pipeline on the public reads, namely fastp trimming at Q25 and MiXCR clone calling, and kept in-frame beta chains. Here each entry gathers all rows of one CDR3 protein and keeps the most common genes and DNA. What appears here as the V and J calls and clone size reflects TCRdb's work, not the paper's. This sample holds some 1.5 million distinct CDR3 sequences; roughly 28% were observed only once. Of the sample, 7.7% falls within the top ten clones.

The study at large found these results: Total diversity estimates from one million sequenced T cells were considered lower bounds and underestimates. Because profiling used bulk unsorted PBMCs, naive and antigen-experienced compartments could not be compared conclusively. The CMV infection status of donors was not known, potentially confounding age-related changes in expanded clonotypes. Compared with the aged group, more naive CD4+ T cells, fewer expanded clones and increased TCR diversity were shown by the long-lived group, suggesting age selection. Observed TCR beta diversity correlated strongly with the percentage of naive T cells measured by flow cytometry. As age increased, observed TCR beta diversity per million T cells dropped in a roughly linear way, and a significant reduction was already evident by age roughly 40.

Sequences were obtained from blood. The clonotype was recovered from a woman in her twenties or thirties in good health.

The DNA reads as follows: TGTGCCAGCAGCCAAGGATACAGGGACTACGAGCAGTACTTC. It is translated as CASSQGYRDYEQYF. The V and J genes are TRBV3-1 and TRBJ2-7; possibly the D gene is TRBD1, per 6 matching bases. Sequences LGHDT (CDR1) and YNNKEL (CDR2) are obtained from the germline V gene (reference sequence). V loses 1 base of germline sequence and J loses 3 bases, and the interval between the two ends is 10 bases. From the cysteine up to the phenylalanine, the CDR3 has a length of 14 residues. Kept here is only the CDR3 DNA, which spans 42 bases and is read in frame from base 1.